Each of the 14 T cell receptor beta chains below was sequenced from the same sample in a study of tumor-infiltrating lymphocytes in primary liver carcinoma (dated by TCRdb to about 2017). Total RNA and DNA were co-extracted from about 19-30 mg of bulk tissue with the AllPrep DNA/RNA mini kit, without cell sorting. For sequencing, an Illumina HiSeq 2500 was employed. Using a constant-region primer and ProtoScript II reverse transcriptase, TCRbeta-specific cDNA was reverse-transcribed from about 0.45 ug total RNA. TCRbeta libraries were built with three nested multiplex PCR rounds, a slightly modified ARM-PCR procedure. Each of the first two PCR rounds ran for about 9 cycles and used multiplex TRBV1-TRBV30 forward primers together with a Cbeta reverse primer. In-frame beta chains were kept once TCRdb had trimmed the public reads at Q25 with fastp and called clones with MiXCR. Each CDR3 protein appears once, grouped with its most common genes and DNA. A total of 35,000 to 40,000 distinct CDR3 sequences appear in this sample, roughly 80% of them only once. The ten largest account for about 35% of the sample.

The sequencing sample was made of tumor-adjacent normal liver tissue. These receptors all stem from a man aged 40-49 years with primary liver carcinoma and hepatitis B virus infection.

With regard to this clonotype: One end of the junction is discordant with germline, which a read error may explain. The CDR3 coding sequence is TGTGCTAGCAGCTCTCGGGACAGGGATTCTACTGCCTGCGAGCAGTACTTC. It is translated as CASSSRDRDSTACEQYF. The gene calls are TRBV13 and TRBJ2-7, with 9 bases aligning to TRBD1. In germline, CDR1 is PRHDT, CDR2 FYEKMQ (reference sequence). CDR3 length: 17 amino acids.

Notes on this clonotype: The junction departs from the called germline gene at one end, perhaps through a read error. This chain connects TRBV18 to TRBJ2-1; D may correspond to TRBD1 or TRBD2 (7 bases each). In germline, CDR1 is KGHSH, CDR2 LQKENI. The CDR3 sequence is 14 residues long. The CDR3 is CAISATGRDNEQFF. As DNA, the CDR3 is TGTGCCATCTCAGCGACAGGGAGGGACAATGAGCAGTTCTTC.

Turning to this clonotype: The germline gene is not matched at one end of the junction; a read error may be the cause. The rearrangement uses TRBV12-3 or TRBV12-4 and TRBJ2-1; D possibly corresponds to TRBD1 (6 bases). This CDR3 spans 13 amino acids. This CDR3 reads CASSLGQNNEHLF. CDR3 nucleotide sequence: TGTGCCAGTAGTCTCGGACAGAACAATGAGCATCTCTTC.

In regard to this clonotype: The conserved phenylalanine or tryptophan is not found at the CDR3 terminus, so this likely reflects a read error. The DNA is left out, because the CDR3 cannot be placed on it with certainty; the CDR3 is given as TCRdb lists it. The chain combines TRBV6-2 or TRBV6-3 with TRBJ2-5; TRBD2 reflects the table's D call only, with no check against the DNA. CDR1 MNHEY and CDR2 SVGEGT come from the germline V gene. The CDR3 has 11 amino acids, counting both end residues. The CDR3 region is CGTGVYETQHL.

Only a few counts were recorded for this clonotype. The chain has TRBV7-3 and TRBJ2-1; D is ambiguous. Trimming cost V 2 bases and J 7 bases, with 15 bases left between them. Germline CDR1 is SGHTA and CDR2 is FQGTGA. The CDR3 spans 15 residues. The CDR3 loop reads CASSLGPAPGNEQFF. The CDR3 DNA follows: TGTGCCAGCAGCTTAGGACCAGCCCCTGGGAATGAGCAGTTCTTC.

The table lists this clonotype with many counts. CDR3 sequence reads: CAVVGSYMNTEAFF. The CDR3, as DNA: TGTGCTGTGGTTGGCTCCTATATGAACACTGAAGCTTTCTTT. The chain employs TRBV6-1 and TRBJ1-1, with unresolved D. Germline CDR1 is MNHNS and CDR2 is SASEGT. The CDR3 covers 14 residues.

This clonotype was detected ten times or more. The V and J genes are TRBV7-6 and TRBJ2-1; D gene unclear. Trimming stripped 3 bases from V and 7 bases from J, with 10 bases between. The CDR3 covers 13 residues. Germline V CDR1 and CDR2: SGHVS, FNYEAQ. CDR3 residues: CASSFRLGNEQFF. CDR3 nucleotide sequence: TGTGCCAGCAGCTTTCGGCTGGGGAATGAGCAGTTCTTC.

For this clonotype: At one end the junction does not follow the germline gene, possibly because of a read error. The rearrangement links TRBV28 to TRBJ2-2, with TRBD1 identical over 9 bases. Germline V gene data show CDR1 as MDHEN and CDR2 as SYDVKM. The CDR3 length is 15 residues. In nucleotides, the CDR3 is TGTGCCAGCAGAGCCGGGACAGGGAAGGGCACGGGAGCTGTTTTT. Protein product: CASRAGTGKGTGAVF. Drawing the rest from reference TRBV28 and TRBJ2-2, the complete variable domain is DVKVTQSSRYLVKRTGEKVFLECVQDMDHENMFWYRQDPGLGLRLIYFSYDVKMKEKGDIPEGYSVSREKKERFSLILESASTNQTSMYLCASRAGTGKGTGAVFGEGSRLTVL.

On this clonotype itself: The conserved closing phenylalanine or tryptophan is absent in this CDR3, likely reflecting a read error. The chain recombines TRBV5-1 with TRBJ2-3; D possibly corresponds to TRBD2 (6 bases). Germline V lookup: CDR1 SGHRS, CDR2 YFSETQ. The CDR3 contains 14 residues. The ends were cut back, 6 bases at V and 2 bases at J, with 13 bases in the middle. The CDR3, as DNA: TGCGCCAGCAATAGCGGAACATACACAGATACGCAGTATTGC. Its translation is CASNSGTYTDTQYC.

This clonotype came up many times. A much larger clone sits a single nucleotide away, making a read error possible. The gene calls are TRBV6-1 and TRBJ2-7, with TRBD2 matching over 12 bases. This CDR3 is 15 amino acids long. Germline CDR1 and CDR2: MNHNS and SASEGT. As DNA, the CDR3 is TGTGCCAGCAGTGCTTCGACTAGCGGGAGTTACGGGCAGTACTTC. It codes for CASSASTSGSYGQYF.

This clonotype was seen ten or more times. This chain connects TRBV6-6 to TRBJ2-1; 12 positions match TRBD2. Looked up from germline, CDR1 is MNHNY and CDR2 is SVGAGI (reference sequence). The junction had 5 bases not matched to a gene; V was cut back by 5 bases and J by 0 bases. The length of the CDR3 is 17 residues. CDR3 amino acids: CASSPWTSGVSYNEQFF. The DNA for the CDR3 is TGTGCCAGCAGTCCCTGGACTAGCGGGGTCTCCTACAATGAGCAGTTCTTC.

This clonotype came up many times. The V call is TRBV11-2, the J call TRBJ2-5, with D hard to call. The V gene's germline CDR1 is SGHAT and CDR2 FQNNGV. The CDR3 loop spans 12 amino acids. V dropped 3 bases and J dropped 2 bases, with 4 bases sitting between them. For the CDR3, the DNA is TGTGCCAGCAGCTTGCTACAAGAGACCCAGTACTTC. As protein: CASSLLQETQYF. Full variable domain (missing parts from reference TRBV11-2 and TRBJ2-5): EAGVAQSPRYKIIEKRQSVAFWCNPISGHATLYWYQQILGQGPKLLIQFQNNGVVDDSQLPKDRFSAERLKGVDSTLKIQPAKLEDSAVYLCASSLLQETQYFGPGTRLLVL.

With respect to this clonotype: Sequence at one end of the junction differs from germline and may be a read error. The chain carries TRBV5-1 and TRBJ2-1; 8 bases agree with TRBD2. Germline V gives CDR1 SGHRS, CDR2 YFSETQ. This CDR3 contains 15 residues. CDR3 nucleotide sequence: TGTGCCGGCAGCTCTCTAGCGGGTGGGCCCAATGAGCAGTTCTTC. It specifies CAGSSLAGGPNEQFF.

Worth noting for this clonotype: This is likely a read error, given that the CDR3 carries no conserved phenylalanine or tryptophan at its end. CDR3 sequence (DNA): TGTGCCAGCAGCTTAGTTCTTCAGGGTTGGTCCGGGGAGCTGTTTCTT. This encodes CASSLVLQGWSGELFL. The chain carries TRBV7-9 and TRBJ2-2; tentative D call: TRBD1 (5 bases). Trimming stripped 1 base from V and 6 bases from J, with 15 bases between. CDR3 length: 16 amino acids. In germline, CDR1 is SEHNR, CDR2 FQNEAQ (reference sequence).